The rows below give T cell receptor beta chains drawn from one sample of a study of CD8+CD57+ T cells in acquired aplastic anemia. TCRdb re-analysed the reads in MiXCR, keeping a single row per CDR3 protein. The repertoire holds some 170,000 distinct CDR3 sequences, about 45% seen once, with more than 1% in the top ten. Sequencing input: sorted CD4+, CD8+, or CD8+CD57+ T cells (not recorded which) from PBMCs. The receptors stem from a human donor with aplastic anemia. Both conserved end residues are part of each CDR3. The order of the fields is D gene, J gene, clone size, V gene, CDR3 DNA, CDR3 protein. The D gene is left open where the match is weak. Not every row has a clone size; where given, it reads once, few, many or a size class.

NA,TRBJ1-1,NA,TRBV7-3,TGTGCCAGCAGCTTAAATGGCAGGGAGAACACCGAAGCTTTCTTT,CASSLNGRENTEAFF
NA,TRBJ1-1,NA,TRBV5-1,TGCGCCAGCAGCAGCAACAGGCTGTACACTGAAGCTTTCTTT,CASSSNRLYTEAFF
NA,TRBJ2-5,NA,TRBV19,TGTGCCAGTAGACCTTCGGGGGTCCAGACCCAGTACTTC,CASRPSGVQTQYF
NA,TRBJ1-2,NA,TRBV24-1,TGTGCCACCAGTGATGAAGGGACGGTTTTTGGCTACACCTTC,CATSDEGTVFGYTF
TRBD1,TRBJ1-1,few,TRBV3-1,TGTGCCAGCAGCCAAGTGACAGGGGGGGGCACTGAAGCTTTCTTT,CASSQVTGGGTEAFF
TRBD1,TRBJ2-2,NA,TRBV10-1,TGCGCCAGCAGTGAGGTGACAGGGAGTCGCGGGGAGCTGTTTTTT,CASSEVTGSRGELFF
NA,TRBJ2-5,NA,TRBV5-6,TGTGCCAGCTCTACCCTGGACTACGTAGGGACCCAGTACTTC,CASSTLDYVGTQYF
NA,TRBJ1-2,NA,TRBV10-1,TGCGCCAGCAGTGACCTCGTGACGGATAACTATGGCTACACCTTC,CASSDLVTDNYGYTF
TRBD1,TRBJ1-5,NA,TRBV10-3,TGTGCCATCAGTGGACAGGGGGGTAGCAATCAGCCCCAGCATTTT,CAISGQGGSNQPQHF
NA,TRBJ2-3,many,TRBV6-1,TGTGCCAGCAGTACCAAGGGGTACCGCACAGATACGCAGTATTTT,CASSTKGYRTDTQYF
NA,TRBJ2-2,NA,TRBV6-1,TGTGCCAGCAGCTGGGGGGCAGATCCGAACACCGGGGAGCTGTTTTTT,CASSWGADPNTGELFF
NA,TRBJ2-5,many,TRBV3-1,TGTGCCAGCAGCCAAGAGGTCCCCCCCCTCCAGTACTTC,CASSQEVPPLQYF
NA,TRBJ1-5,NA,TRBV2,TGTGCCAGCGGCCAGGCAGCTTATGATCAGCCCCAGCATTTT,CASGQAAYDQPQHF
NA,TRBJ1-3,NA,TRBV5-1,TGCGCCAGCAGCTTGGACATAAACTCTGGAAACACCATATATTTT,CASSLDINSGNTIYF